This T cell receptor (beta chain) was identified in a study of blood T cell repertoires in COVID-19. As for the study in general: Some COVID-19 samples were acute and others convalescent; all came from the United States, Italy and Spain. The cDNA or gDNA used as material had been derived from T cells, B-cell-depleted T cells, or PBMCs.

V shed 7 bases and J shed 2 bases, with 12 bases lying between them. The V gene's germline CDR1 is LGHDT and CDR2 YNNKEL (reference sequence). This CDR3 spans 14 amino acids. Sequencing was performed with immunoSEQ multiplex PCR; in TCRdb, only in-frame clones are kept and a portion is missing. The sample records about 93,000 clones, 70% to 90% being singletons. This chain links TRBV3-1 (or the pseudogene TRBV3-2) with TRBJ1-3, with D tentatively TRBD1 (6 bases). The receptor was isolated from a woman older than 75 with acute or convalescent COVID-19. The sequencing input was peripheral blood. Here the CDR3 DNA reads TGTGCCAGCACCTTACAGGGACCTGGAAACACCATATATTTT. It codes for CASTLQGPGNTIYF.